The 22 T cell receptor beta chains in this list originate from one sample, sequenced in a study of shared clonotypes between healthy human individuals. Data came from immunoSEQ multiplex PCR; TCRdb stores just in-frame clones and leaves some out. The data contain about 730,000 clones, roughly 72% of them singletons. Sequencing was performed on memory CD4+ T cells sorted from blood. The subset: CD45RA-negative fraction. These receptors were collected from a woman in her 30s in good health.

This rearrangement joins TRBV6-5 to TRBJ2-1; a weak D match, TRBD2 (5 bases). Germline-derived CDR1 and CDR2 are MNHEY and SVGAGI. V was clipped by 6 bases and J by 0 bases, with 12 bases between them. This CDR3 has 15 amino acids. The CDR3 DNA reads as TGTGCCAGCAGCACCGGGAACAGCTCCTACAATGAGCAGTTCTTC. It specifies CASSTGNSSYNEQFF.

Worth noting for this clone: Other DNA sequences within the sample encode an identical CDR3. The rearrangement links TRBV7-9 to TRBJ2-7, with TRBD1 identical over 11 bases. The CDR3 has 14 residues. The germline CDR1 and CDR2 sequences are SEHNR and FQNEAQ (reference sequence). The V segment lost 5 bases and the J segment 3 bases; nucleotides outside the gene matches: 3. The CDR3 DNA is TGTGCCAGCAGCCCGGGACAGGGGGTCTACGAGCAGTACTTC. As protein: CASSPGQGVYEQYF.

The chain's CDR3 is CASTKSELYSYEQYF. DNA for the CDR3: TGTGCCAGCACCAAAAGCGAGTTGTACTCCTACGAGCAGTACTTC. V gene TRBV6-1 combines with J gene TRBJ2-7; no clear D. Trimming left V 7 bases short and J 0 bases short, with 16 bases between. From germline, CDR1 is MNHNS and CDR2 SASEGT. The CDR3 length is 15 residues.

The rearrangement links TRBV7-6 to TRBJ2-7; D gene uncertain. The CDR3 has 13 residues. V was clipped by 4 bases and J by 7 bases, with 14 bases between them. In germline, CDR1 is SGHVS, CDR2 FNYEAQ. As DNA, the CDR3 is TGTGCCAGCAGCTCTGGTGGGTCTTGGGAGCAGTACTTC. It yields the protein CASSSGGSWEQYF.

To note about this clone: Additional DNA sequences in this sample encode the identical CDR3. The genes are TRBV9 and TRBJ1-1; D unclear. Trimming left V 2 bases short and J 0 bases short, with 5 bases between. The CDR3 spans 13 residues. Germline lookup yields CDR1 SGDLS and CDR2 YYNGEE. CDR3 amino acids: CASSVNMNTEAFF. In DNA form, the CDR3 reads TGTGCCAGCAGCGTGAACATGAACACTGAAGCTTTCTTT.

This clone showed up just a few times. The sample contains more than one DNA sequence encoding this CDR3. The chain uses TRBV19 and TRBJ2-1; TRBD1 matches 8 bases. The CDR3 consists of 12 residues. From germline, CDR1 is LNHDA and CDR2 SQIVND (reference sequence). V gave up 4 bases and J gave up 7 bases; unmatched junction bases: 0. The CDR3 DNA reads TGTGCCAGTAGTAGACAGGGGAATGAGCAGTTCTTC. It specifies CASSRQGNEQFF.

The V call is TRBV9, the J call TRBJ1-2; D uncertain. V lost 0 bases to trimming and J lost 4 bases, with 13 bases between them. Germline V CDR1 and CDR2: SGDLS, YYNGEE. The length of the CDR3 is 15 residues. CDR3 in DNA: TGTGCCAGCAGCGTAGCCCGGGCTTTCAGCTATGGCTACACCTTC. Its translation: CASSVARAFSYGYTF.

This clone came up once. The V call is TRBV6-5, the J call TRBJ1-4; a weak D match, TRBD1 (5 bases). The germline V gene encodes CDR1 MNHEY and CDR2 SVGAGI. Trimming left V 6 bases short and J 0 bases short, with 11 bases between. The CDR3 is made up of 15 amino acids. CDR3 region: CASSRLGATNEKLFF. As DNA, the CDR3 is TGTGCCAGCAGCCGACTGGGGGCAACTAATGAAAAACTGTTTTTT.

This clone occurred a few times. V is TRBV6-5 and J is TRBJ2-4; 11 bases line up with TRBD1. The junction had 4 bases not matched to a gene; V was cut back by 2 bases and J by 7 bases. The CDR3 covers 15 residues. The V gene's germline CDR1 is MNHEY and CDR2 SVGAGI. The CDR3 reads CASSYARTGGNIQYF. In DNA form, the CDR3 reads TGTGCCAGCAGTTACGCCCGGACAGGGGGCAACATTCAGTACTTC.

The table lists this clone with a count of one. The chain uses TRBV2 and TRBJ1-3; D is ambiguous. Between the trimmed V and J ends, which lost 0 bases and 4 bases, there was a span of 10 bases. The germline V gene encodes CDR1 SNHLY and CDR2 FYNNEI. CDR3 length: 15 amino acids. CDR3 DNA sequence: TGTGCCAGCAGTGAAGCTAGGTCAAGGGGAAACACCATATATTTT. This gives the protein CASSEARSRGNTIYF.

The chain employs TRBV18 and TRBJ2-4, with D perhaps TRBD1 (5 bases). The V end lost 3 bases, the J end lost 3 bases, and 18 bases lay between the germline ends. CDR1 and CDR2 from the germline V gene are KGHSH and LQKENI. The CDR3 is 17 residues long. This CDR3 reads CASSPDRPLGDKNIQYF. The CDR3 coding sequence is TGTGCCAGCTCACCCGACAGACCCCTTGGGGACAAAAACATTCAGTACTTC.

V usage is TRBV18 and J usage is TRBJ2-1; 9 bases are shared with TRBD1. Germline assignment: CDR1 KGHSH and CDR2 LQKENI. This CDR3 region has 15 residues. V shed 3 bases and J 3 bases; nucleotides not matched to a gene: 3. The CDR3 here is CASSPGTGIYNEQFF. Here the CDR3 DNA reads TGTGCCAGCTCACCCGGGACAGGGATCTACAATGAGCAGTTCTTC.

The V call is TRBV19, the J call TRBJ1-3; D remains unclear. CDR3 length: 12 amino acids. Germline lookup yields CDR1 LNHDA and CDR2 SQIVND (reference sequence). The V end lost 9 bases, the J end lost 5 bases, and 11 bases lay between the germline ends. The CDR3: CASPRARNTIYF. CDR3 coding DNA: TGTGCCAGCCCACGAGCCAGAAACACCATATATTTT.

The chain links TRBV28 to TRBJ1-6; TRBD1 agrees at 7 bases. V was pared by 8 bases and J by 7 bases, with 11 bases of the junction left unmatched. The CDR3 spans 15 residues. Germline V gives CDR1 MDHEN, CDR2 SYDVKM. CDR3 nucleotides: TGTGCCAGCTATAGCTGGGCAGGGGGGAATTCACCCCTCCACTTT. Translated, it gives CASYSWAGGNSPLHF.

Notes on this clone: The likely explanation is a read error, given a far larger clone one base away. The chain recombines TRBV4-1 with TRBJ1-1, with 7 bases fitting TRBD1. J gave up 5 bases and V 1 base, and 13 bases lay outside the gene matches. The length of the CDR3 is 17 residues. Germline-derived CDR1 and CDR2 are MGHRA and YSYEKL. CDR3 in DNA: TGCGCCAGCAGCCAAGCATCCGGACAGGAGGCGCGAACTGAAGCTTTCTTT. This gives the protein CASSQASGQEARTEAFF.

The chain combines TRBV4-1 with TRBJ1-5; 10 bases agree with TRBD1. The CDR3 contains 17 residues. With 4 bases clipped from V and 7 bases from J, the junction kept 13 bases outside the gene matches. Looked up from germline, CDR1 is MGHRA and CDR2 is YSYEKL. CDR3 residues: CASSRGWDRGWVQPQHF. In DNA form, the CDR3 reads TGCGCCAGCAGCCGCGGCTGGGACAGGGGCTGGGTCCAGCCCCAGCATTTT.

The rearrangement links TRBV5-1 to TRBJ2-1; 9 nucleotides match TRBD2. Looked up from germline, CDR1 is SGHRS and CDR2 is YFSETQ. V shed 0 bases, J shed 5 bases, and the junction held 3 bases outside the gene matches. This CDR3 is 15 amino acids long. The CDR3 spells CASSLGSGSDNEQFF. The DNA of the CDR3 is TGCGCCAGCAGCTTGGGTAGCGGGAGCGACAATGAGCAGTTCTTC.

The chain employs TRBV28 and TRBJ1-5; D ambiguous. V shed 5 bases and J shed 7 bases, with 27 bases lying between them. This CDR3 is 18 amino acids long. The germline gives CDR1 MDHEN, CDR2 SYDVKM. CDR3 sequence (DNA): TGTGCCAGCAGTATCTCTCCACGGAGCGAGTTCGTTCTCCAGCCCCAGCATTTT. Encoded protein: CASSISPRSEFVLQPQHF.

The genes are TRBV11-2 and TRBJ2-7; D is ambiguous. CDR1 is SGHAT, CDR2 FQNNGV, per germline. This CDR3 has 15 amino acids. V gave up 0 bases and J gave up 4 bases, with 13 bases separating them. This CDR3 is CASSLDNKALYEQYF. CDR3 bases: TGTGCCAGCAGCTTAGATAATAAGGCCTTATACGAGCAGTACTTC. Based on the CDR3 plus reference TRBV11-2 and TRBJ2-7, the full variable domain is EAGVAQSPRYKIIEKRQSVAFWCNPISGHATLYWYQQILGQGPKLLIQFQNNGVVDDSQLPKDRFSAERLKGVDSTLKIQPAKLEDSAVYLCASSLDNKALYEQYFGPGTRLTVT.

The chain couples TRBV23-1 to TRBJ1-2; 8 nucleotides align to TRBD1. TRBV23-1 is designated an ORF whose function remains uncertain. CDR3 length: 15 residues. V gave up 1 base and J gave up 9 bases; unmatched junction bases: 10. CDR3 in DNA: TGCGCCAGCAGTCAATTCGGGACAGGTTTTGTTTGCTACACCTTC. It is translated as CASSQFGTGFVCYTF.

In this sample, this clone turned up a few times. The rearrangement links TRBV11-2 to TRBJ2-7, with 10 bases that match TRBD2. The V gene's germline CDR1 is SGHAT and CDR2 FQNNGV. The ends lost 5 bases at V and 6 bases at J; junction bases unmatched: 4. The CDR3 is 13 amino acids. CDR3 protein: CASSGGTSVEQYF. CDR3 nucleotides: TGTGCCAGCAGCGGCGGGACTAGCGTCGAGCAGTACTTC. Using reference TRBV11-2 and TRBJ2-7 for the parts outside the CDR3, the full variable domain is EAGVAQSPRYKIIEKRQSVAFWCNPISGHATLYWYQQILGQGPKLLIQFQNNGVVDDSQLPKDRFSAERLKGVDSTLKIQPAKLEDSAVYLCASSGGTSVEQYFGPGTRLTVT.

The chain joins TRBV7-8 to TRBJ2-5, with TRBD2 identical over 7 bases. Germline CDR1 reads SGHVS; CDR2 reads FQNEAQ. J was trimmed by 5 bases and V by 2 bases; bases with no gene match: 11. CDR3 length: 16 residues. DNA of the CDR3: TGTGCCAGCAGCTTATTGTTAGGACTAGAGGCGGAGACCCAGTACTTC. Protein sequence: CASSLLLGLEAETQYF.